This TCR beta chain originates from a study of cytomegalovirus exposure and HLA in healthy donors. Study-level results: Confirmation was obtained in vitro that a few CMV-associated chains are specific for CMV antigens.

Remarks on this clone: The antigen is undetermined.

CDR1 SGDLS and CDR2 YYNGEE come from the germline V gene. V dropped 0 bases and J dropped 2 bases, with 12 bases sitting between them. The CDR3 loop spans 15 amino acids. The repertoire was sequenced with immunoSEQ multiplex PCR; TCRdb's copy has only in-frame clones and lacks some. Counted here are roughly 130,000 clones, about nine tenths occurring once; the ten biggest clones make up 3% to 3.5%. The chain uses TRBV9 and TRBJ2-7; possible D gene TRBD2, 6 bases. The sequenced sample was PBMCs. This clonotype was obtained from a man between 25 and 39 years old in good health and CMV-seronegative. CDR3 bases: TGTGCCAGCAGCGTAGGAGCTAGCGAGACCTACGAGCAGTACTTC. Its translation is CASSVGASETYEQYF.